This is a list of T cell receptor beta chains from one sample in a study of regulatory T cells in long-lasting Graves disease. TCRdb re-called the multiplex PCR reads with MiXCR, one entry per CDR3 protein. The table has hundreds of thousands of distinct CDR3 sequences, about 22% seen once. Sample: peripheral blood mononuclear cells (PBMCs), taken when the disease was refractory, from a patient treated with antithyroid drugs. Every receptor here comes from a female donor with Graves disease. Both conserved end residues are part of each CDR3. The D gene is left open where the match is weak. Clone size is shown for a subset of rows, as once, few, many or a class of expanded clone.

d_call: -; j_call: TRBJ2-7; clone_size: many; v_call: TRBV28; cdr3_aa: CASLTEGLRYEQYF; cdr3_nt: TGTGCCAGCCTCACCGAGGGCTTGAGGTACGAGCAGTACTTC
d_call: -; j_call: TRBJ1-1; clone_size: few; v_call: TRBV6-5; cdr3_aa: CASSYSVLGLMNTEAFF; cdr3_nt: TGTGCCAGCAGTTACTCTGTTCTCGGGCTCATGAACACTGAAGCTTTCTTT
d_call: -; j_call: TRBJ2-7; clone_size: many; v_call: TRBV29-1; cdr3_aa: CSVRGGAGASDGPYEQYF; cdr3_nt: TGCAGCGTTAGGGGGGGGGCCGGGGCATCGGACGGGCCCTACGAGCAGTACTTC
d_call: -; j_call: TRBJ2-5; clone_size: few; v_call: TRBV20-1; cdr3_aa: CSASASQTQYF; cdr3_nt: TGCAGTGCTAGCGCGTCCCAGACCCAGTACTTC
d_call: TRBD1; j_call: TRBJ2-1; clone_size: few; v_call: TRBV7-2; cdr3_aa: CASQSGTAPNEQFF; cdr3_nt: TGTGCCAGCCAATCCGGGACAGCCCCCAATGAGCAGTTCTTC
d_call: -; j_call: TRBJ2-7; clone_size: -; v_call: TRBV7-9; cdr3_aa: CASSPRGYSYEQYF; cdr3_nt: TGTGCCAGCAGCCCCCGGGGGTACTCCTACGAGCAGTACTTC
d_call: -; j_call: TRBJ1-1; clone_size: many; v_call: TRBV27; cdr3_aa: CASSLFRGQGAFF; cdr3_nt: TGTGCCAGCAGTTTATTTCGGGGGCAGGGAGCTTTCTTT
d_call: -; j_call: TRBJ1-2; clone_size: once; v_call: TRBV10-3; cdr3_aa: CAISVIQDPRYTF; cdr3_nt: TGTGCCATCAGTGTCATACAGGATCCTCGCTACACCTTC
d_call: TRBD1; j_call: TRBJ2-6; clone_size: -; v_call: TRBV12-3/TRBV12-4; cdr3_aa: CASSPGGAGANVLTF; cdr3_nt: TGTGCCAGCAGTCCAGGGGGCGCTGGGGCCAACGTCCTGACTTTC
d_call: TRBD1; j_call: TRBJ2-7; clone_size: -; v_call: TRBV7-8; cdr3_aa: CASSFRQGRNEQYF; cdr3_nt: TGTGCCAGCAGCTTCCGACAGGGGCGAAACGAGCAGTACTTC
d_call: TRBD2; j_call: TRBJ2-7; clone_size: many; v_call: TRBV28; cdr3_aa: CASSGSGTSGRFYEQYF; cdr3_nt: TGTGCCAGCAGTGGGTCCGGGACTAGCGGGAGATTCTACGAGCAGTACTTC
d_call: -; j_call: TRBJ1-5; clone_size: few; v_call: TRBV6-5; cdr3_aa: CASSYSDRFPQPQHF; cdr3_nt: TGTGCCAGCAGTTACTCGGACCGGTTCCCTCAGCCCCAGCATTTT
d_call: -; j_call: TRBJ1-4; clone_size: -; v_call: TRBV9; cdr3_aa: CASSVFGAAPEKLFF; cdr3_nt: TGTGCCAGCAGCGTATTCGGGGCTGCGCCTGAAAAACTGTTTTTT
d_call: -; j_call: TRBJ1-5; clone_size: -; v_call: TRBV20-1; cdr3_aa: CSARDQGHQPQHF; cdr3_nt: TGCAGTGCTAGAGATCAGGGACATCAGCCCCAGCATTTT
d_call: -; j_call: TRBJ2-5; clone_size: -; v_call: TRBV7-2; cdr3_aa: CASSQYGTNQETQYF; cdr3_nt: TGTGCCAGCAGCCAATACGGGACAAACCAAGAGACCCAGTACTTC
d_call: TRBD1; j_call: TRBJ2-1; clone_size: -; v_call: TRBV3-1; cdr3_aa: CASSQEEGTGAFYNEQFF; cdr3_nt: TGTGCCAGCAGCCAAGAGGAAGGAACAGGGGCCTTCTACAATGAGCAGTTCTTC
d_call: -; j_call: TRBJ1-1; clone_size: few; v_call: TRBV5-1; cdr3_aa: CASSHMTGPNTEAFF; cdr3_nt: TGCGCCAGCAGCCATATGACAGGTCCGAACACTGAAGCTTTCTTT
d_call: -; j_call: TRBJ2-2; clone_size: many; v_call: TRBV28; cdr3_aa: CASTLIAGLTGELFF; cdr3_nt: TGTGCCAGCACCCTTATCGCAGGACTCACCGGGGAGCTGTTTTTT
d_call: -; j_call: TRBJ1-1; clone_size: -; v_call: TRBV20-1; cdr3_aa: CSASDRGREAFF; cdr3_nt: TGCAGTGCTAGTGACCGGGGGCGGGAAGCTTTCTTT
d_call: -; j_call: TRBJ1-1; clone_size: many; v_call: TRBV30; cdr3_aa: CAWSASTFTEAFF; cdr3_nt: TGTGCCTGGAGTGCGTCGACATTCACTGAAGCTTTCTTT
d_call: -; j_call: TRBJ2-1; clone_size: -; v_call: TRBV12-3/TRBV12-4; cdr3_aa: CASSLLAVSYNEQFF; cdr3_nt: TGTGCCAGCAGTTTGTTAGCGGTCTCCTACAATGAGCAGTTCTTC
d_call: -; j_call: TRBJ2-5; clone_size: -; v_call: TRBV19; cdr3_aa: CASSGTFQETQYF; cdr3_nt: TGTGCCAGTAGTGGGACTTTCCAAGAGACCCAGTACTTC
d_call: TRBD2; j_call: TRBJ2-3; clone_size: -; v_call: TRBV20-1; cdr3_aa: CSATSSGRAADTQYF; cdr3_nt: TGCAGTGCTACTTCTAGCGGGAGGGCTGCAGATACGCAGTATTTT
d_call: TRBD2; j_call: TRBJ2-3; clone_size: -; v_call: TRBV10-3; cdr3_aa: CAVGLAGDTDTQYF; cdr3_nt: TGTGCCGTCGGACTAGCGGGAGACACAGATACGCAGTATTTT
d_call: TRBD2; j_call: TRBJ2-1; clone_size: -; v_call: TRBV7-2; cdr3_aa: CASSLSGGEQFF; cdr3_nt: TGTGCCAGCAGCTTATCGGGGGGAGAGCAGTTCTTC
d_call: -; j_call: TRBJ1-6; clone_size: -; v_call: TRBV5-1; cdr3_aa: CASSPSKAGTDNSPLHF; cdr3_nt: TGCGCCAGCAGCCCCTCCAAGGCGGGAACTGATAATTCACCCCTCCACTTT
d_call: -; j_call: TRBJ1-5; clone_size: -; v_call: TRBV7-2; cdr3_aa: CASSLAIGRNRPQHF; cdr3_nt: TGTGCCAGCAGCTTAGCGATAGGCAGAAATCGGCCCCAGCATTTT
d_call: TRBD1; j_call: TRBJ2-1; clone_size: -; v_call: TRBV28; cdr3_aa: CASRGPGQGYNEQFF; cdr3_nt: TGTGCCAGCAGGGGGCCTGGACAGGGCTACAATGAGCAGTTCTTC
d_call: TRBD1; j_call: TRBJ1-2; clone_size: many; v_call: TRBV30; cdr3_aa: CAWSAGTVYGYTF; cdr3_nt: TGTGCCTGGAGTGCCGGGACAGTCTATGGCTACACCTTC
d_call: TRBD2; j_call: TRBJ2-1; clone_size: few; v_call: TRBV2; cdr3_aa: CASRGGLDFGHEQFF; cdr3_nt: TGTGCCAGCAGGGGGGGACTAGATTTTGGCCATGAGCAGTTCTTC
d_call: -; j_call: TRBJ1-5; clone_size: many; v_call: TRBV5-1; cdr3_aa: CASSSSGQDQPQHF; cdr3_nt: TGCGCCAGCAGCTCGTCCGGACAAGATCAGCCCCAGCATTTT
d_call: -; j_call: TRBJ1-2; clone_size: few; v_call: TRBV19; cdr3_aa: CASSINGDSGYTF; cdr3_nt: TGTGCCAGTAGTATAAACGGCGACTCCGGCTACACCTTC
d_call: TRBD1; j_call: TRBJ2-6; clone_size: many; v_call: TRBV12-3/TRBV12-4; cdr3_aa: CASSPRDRGLSMGANVLTF; cdr3_nt: TGTGCCAGCAGTCCCCGGGACAGGGGGCTCTCGATGGGGGCCAACGTCCTGACTTTC
d_call: -; j_call: TRBJ2-6; clone_size: many; v_call: TRBV11-3; cdr3_aa: CASSSASRQASSGANVLTF; cdr3_nt: TGTGCCAGCAGCTCGGCTTCCCGACAGGCGTCCTCTGGGGCCAACGTCCTGACTTTC
d_call: -; j_call: TRBJ2-7; clone_size: many; v_call: TRBV7-2; cdr3_aa: CASSPSGDYEQYF; cdr3_nt: TGTGCCAGCAGCCCCTCGGGGGACTACGAGCAGTACTTC
d_call: TRBD2; j_call: TRBJ2-2; clone_size: -; v_call: TRBV7-9; cdr3_aa: CASSSNHAGGANTGELFF; cdr3_nt: TGTGCCAGCAGCTCCAATCATGCGGGGGGCGCGAACACCGGGGAGCTGTTTTTT
d_call: TRBD1; j_call: TRBJ2-7; clone_size: many; v_call: TRBV29-1; cdr3_aa: CSAWTGTYEQYF; cdr3_nt: TGCAGCGCCTGGACAGGTACCTACGAGCAGTACTTC
d_call: TRBD1; j_call: TRBJ1-5; clone_size: -; v_call: TRBV6-5; cdr3_aa: CASSYQTGLYSNQPQHF; cdr3_nt: TGTGCCAGCAGTTACCAGACAGGGTTATATAGCAATCAGCCCCAGCATTTT
d_call: -; j_call: TRBJ1-5; clone_size: -; v_call: TRBV15; cdr3_aa: CATSRDKGLLRDSNQPQHF; cdr3_nt: TGTGCCACCAGCAGAGATAAGGGCCTGTTGAGGGATAGCAATCAGCCCCAGCATTTT
d_call: -; j_call: TRBJ1-3; clone_size: -; v_call: TRBV10-3; cdr3_aa: CAISGPRGPGNTIYF; cdr3_nt: TGTGCCATCAGTGGGCCCAGGGGACCTGGAAACACCATATATTTT
d_call: -; j_call: TRBJ2-2; clone_size: -; v_call: TRBV7-3; cdr3_aa: CASSLFRGDNGELFF; cdr3_nt: TGTGCCAGCAGCTTATTCAGGGGCGATAACGGGGAGCTGTTTTTT